The sequence of this T cell receptor (beta chain) was determined in a study of cytomegalovirus exposure and HLA in healthy donors. In this sample, this clone turned up once. The study ran its PCR with 60 Vbeta and 13 Jbeta primers. Libraries were prepared by immunoSEQ multiplex PCR; TCRdb keeps only in-frame clonotypes and omits some of them. The sample lists roughly 190,000 clones, around 75% occurring once. Germline CDR1 LNHDA, CDR2 SQIVND (reference sequence). This CDR3 has 15 residues. The germline V and J ends were trimmed by 6 bases and 4 bases, with 18 bases remaining between them. The clonotype originates from a woman in her thirties in good health and CMV-seronegative. The chain couples TRBV19 to TRBJ1-1; D unresolved. The sequenced sample consisted of PBMCs. Written as DNA, the CDR3 is TGTGCCAGTAGCCCAACCCTGTCAGGTGGCACTGAAGCTTTCTTT. Translated: CASSPTLSGGTEAFF. Based on the CDR3 plus reference TRBV19 and TRBJ1-1, the full variable domain is DGGITQSPKYLFRKEGQNVTLSCEQNLNHDAMYWYRQDPGQGLRLIYYSQIVNDFQKGDIAEGYSVSREKKESFPLTVTSAQKNPTAFYLCASSPTLSGGTEAFFGQGTRLTVV.